The 3 T cell receptor beta chains presented below share a single source sample, sequenced in a study of CD8 T cell repertoires and HIV-1 epitope variants. Sequencing used immunoSEQ multiplex PCR; TCRdb keeps in-frame clones, though not all of them. Here the sample spans tens of thousands of clones, roughly 77% being singletons. Sequenced: uncultured baseline CD8+ T cells from peripheral blood mononuclear cells (PBMCs). These TCRs come from a male donor with HIV.

For the CDR3, the DNA is TGTGCCAGCAGTCCCCCGGGGCCGGGGACCTACGAGCAGTACTTC. Its protein product is CASSPPGPGTYEQYF. The V gene is TRBV28, the J gene TRBJ2-7, with D perhaps being TRBD1 or TRBD2 (5 bases each). Germline CDR1 is MDHEN and CDR2 is SYDVKM. V was pared by 5 bases and J by 2 bases, with 16 bases between. The CDR3 length is 15 residues.

The V and J genes are TRBV28 and TRBJ2-7, with TRBD1 matching 8 bases. Germline CDR1 and CDR2: MDHEN and SYDVKM. The length of the CDR3 is 14 residues. Trimming removed 4 bases from V and 1 base from J; junction bases left unmatched: 3. This CDR3 is CASSSTGGSYEQYF. CDR3 sequence (DNA): TGTGCCAGCAGTTCTACAGGGGGTTCCTACGAGCAGTACTTC.

The V gene is TRBV18, the J gene TRBJ1-3; weak D call: TRBD1 (6 bases). The CDR3 totals 14 residues. Germline CDR1 and CDR2: KGHSH and LQKENI. V lost 2 bases to trimming and J lost 3 bases, with 8 bases between them. CDR3 coding DNA: TGTGCCAGCTCACCATCAGGGGATGGAAACACCATATATTTT. Amino acids: CASSPSGDGNTIYF.